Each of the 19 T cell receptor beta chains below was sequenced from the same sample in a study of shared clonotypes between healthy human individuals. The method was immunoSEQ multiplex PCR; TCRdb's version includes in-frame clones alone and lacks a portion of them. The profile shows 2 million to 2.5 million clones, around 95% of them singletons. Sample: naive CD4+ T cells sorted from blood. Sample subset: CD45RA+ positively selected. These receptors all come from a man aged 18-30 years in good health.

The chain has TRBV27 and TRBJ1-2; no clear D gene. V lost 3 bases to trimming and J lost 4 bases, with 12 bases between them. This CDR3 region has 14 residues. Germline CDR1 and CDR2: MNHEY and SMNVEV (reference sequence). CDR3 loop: CASSLSGHSYGYTF. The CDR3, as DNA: TGTGCCAGCAGTTTGTCCGGCCATAGCTATGGCTACACCTTC.

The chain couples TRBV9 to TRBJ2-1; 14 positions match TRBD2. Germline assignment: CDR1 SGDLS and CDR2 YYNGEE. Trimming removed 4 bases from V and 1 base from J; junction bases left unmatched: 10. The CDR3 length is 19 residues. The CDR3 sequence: CASSPRGGTSGSSYNEQFF. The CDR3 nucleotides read TGTGCCAGCAGCCCGCGGGGGGGGACTAGCGGGAGTTCCTACAATGAGCAGTTCTTC.

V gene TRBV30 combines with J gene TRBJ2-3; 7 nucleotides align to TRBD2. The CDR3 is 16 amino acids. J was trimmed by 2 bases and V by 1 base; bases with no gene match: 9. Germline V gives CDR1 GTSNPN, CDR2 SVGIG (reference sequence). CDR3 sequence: CAWSGGTMTHTDTQYF. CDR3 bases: TGTGCCTGGAGTGGGGGGACTATGACCCACACAGATACGCAGTATTTT.

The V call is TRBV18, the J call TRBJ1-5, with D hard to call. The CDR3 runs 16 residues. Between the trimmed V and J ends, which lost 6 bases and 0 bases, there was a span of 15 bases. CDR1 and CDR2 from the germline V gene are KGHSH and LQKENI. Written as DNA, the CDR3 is TGTGCCAGCTCGCGGGAGGCAACCCTTAGCAATCAGCCCCAGCATTTT. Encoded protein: CASSREATLSNQPQHF.

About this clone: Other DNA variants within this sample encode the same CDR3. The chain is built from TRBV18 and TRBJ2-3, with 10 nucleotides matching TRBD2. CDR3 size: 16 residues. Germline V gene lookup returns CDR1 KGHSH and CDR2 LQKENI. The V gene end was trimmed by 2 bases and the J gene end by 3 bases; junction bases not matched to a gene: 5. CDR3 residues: CASSPRTSGVTDTQYF. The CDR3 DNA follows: TGTGCCAGCTCACCAAGGACTAGCGGAGTTACAGATACGCAGTATTTT.

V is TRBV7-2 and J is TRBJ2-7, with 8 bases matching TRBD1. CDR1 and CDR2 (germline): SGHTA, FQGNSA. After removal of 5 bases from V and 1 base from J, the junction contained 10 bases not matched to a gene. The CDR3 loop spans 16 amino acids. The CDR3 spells CASSLVGTGISYEQYF. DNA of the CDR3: TGTGCCAGCAGCCTTGTAGGGACAGGAATTTCCTACGAGCAGTACTTC.

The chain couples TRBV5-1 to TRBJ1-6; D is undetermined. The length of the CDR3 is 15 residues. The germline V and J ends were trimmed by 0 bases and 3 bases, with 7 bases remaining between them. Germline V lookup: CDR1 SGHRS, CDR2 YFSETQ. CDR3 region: CASSLAQLYNSPLHF. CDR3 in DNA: TGCGCCAGCAGCTTGGCCCAGCTCTATAATTCACCCCTCCACTTT.

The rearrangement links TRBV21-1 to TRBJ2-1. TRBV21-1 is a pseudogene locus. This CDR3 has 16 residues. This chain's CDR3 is CASSQKGRQGDNEQFF. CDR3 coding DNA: TGTGCCAGCTCACAAAAGGGGAGACAAGGGGACAATGAGCAGTTCTTC.

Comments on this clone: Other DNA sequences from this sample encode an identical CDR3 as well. CDR3 residues: CASSSRDSYEQYF. CDR3 bases: TGTGCCAGCAGTTCCCGGGACTCCTACGAGCAGTACTTC. V usage is TRBV6-5 and J usage is TRBJ2-7; tentatively, D is TRBD2 (5 bases). Germline lookup yields CDR1 MNHEY and CDR2 SVGAGI. With 4 bases removed from V and 0 bases from J, the gap between germline ends came to 7 bases. This CDR3 has 13 residues.

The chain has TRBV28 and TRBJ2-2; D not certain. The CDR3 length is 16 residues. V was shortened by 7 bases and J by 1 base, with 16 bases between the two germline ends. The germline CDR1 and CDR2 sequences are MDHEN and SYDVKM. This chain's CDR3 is CASTPRGGKNTGELFF. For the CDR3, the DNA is TGTGCCAGCACCCCCCGCGGTGGAAAGAACACCGGGGAGCTGTTTTTT.

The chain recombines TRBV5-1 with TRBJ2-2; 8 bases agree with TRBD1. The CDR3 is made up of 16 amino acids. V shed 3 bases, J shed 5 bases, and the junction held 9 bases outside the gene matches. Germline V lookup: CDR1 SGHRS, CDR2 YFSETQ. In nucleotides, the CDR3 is TGCGCCAGCAGCTCGATGCAGGGGGCGGGGACCGGGGAGCTGTTTTTT. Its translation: CASSSMQGAGTGELFF.

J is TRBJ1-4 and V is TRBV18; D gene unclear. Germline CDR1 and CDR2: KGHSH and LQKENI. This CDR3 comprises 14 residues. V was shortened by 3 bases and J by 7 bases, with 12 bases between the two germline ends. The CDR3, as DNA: TGTGCCAGCTCACCGTCCAATACGGGTGAAAAACTGTTTTTT. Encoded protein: CASSPSNTGEKLFF.

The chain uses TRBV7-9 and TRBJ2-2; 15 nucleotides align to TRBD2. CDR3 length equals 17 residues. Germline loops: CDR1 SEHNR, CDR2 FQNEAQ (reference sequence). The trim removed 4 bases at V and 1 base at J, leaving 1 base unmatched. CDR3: CASSWTSGRVNTGELFF. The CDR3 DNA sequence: TGTGCCAGCAGCTGGACTAGCGGGAGGGTGAACACCGGGGAGCTGTTTTTT.

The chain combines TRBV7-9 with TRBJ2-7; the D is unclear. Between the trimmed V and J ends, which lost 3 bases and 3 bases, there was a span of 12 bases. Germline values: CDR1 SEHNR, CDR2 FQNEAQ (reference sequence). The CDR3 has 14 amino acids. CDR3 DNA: TGTGCCAGCAGCTTTTTTGCCAGTTACTACGAGCAGTACTTC. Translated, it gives CASSFFASYYEQYF.

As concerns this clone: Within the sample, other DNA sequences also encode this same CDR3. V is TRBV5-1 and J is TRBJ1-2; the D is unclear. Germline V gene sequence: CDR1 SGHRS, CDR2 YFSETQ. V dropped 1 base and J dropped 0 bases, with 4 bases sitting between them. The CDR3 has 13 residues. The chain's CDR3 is CASSLTSNYGYTF. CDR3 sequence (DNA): TGCGCCAGCAGCTTGACGTCTAACTATGGCTACACCTTC.

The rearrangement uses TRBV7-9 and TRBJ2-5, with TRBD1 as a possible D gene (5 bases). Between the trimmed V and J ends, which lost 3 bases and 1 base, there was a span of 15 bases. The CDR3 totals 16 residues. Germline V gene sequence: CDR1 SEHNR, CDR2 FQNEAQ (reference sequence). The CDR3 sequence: CASSFKVPGFQETQYF. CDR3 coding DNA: TGTGCCAGCAGCTTTAAGGTTCCAGGGTTCCAAGAGACCCAGTACTTC.

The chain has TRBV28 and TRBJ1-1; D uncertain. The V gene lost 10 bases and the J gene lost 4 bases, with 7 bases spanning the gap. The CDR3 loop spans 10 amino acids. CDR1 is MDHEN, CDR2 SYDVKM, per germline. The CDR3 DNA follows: TGTGCCACCAAGTCCACTGAAGCTTTCTTT. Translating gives CATKSTEAFF.

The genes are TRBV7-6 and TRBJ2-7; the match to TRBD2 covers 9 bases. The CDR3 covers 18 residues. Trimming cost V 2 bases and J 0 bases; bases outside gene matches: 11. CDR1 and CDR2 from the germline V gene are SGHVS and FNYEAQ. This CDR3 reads CASSLLTASGVTSYEQYF. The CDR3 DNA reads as TGTGCCAGCAGCTTATTAACGGCTAGCGGGGTCACCTCCTACGAGCAGTACTTC.

This CDR3 reads CASNRGWGQPQHF. The CDR3 bases are TGTGCCAGCAACCGGGGTTGGGGTCAGCCCCAGCATTTT. This chain joins TRBV6-5 and TRBJ1-5; D not certain. Between the trimmed V and J ends, which lost 7 bases and 6 bases, there was a span of 13 bases. The CDR3 is 13 residues long. Looked up from germline, CDR1 is MNHEY and CDR2 is SVGAGI.